Listed below are T cell receptor beta chains from one sample, sequenced in a study of blood T cell repertoires in COVID-19. Profiled with immunoSEQ multiplex PCR; TCRdb holds only in-frame clones, not every one. The repertoire holds roughly 230,000 clones, with approximately 81% as singletons. Sequencing was done on a sample of PBMCs or T cells enriched from blood (not recorded which). The source is a woman between 50 and 59 years old who had been exposed to COVID-19. CDR3s include the opening cysteine and the closing phenylalanine or tryptophan. A D gene is named only where the DNA matches it firmly. Rows give clone size only sometimes, using once, few, many, or a class for an expanded clone.

v_call: TRBV11-2; clone_size: NA; j_call: TRBJ2-7; d_call: TRBD1; cdr3_nt: TGTGCCAGCAGCTTAGTCGGACAGGGGGCCGGGGAGCAGTACTTC; cdr3_aa: CASSLVGQGAGEQYF
v_call: TRBV5-1; clone_size: NA; j_call: TRBJ1-1; d_call: NA; cdr3_nt: TGCGCCAGCAGCTCTTGGGGGGGAAACACTGAAGCTTTCTTT; cdr3_aa: CASSSWGGNTEAFF
v_call: TRBV27; clone_size: NA; j_call: TRBJ1-1; d_call: TRBD1; cdr3_nt: TGTGCCAGCAGTCTAAAGGGTAGGACAGGGGAGCTGAGCACTGAAGCTTTCTTT; cdr3_aa: CASSLKGRTGELSTEAFF
v_call: TRBV5-5; clone_size: NA; j_call: TRBJ1-1; d_call: NA; cdr3_nt: TGTGCCAGCAGCTTGGTGGGTGGAAGAGGGAACACTGAAGCTTTCTTT; cdr3_aa: CASSLVGGRGNTEAFF
v_call: TRBV7-2; clone_size: NA; j_call: TRBJ2-5; d_call: TRBD2; cdr3_nt: TGTGCCAGCAGCTTAGGGCTAGCGGGGGGGCCGGGGGAGACCCAGTACTTC; cdr3_aa: CASSLGLAGGPGETQYF
v_call: TRBV29-1; clone_size: once; j_call: TRBJ1-6; d_call: NA; cdr3_nt: TGCAGCGTTGGGTCAGGGAGGAATTCACCCCTCCACTTT; cdr3_aa: CSVGSGRNSPLHF
v_call: TRBV24-1; clone_size: NA; j_call: TRBJ2-1; d_call: NA; cdr3_nt: TGTGCCACCAGTGACGCGGACGGGGATAATTACAATGAGCAGTTCTTC; cdr3_aa: CATSDADGDNYNEQFF
v_call: TRBV6-5; clone_size: NA; j_call: TRBJ1-3; d_call: NA; cdr3_nt: TGTGCCTCCGGGGGAATCGGAACCACCATATATTTT; cdr3_aa: CASGGIGTTIYF
v_call: TRBV2; clone_size: NA; j_call: TRBJ2-5; d_call: TRBD1; cdr3_nt: TGTGCCAGCAGTGGAACGACAGGGGGAGAGACCCAGTACTTC; cdr3_aa: CASSGTTGGETQYF
v_call: TRBV28; clone_size: NA; j_call: TRBJ1-5; d_call: TRBD1; cdr3_nt: TGTGCCAGCGCCCGGGACAGAGGTCAGCCCCAGCATTTT; cdr3_aa: CASARDRGQPQHF
v_call: TRBV18; clone_size: NA; j_call: TRBJ2-6; d_call: NA; cdr3_nt: TGTGCCAGCTCCCTCAGGCCCTCCCGGCAGGGGCGGTCTGGGGCCAACGTCCTGACTTTC; cdr3_aa: CASSLRPSRQGRSGANVLTF
v_call: TRBV29-1; clone_size: NA; j_call: TRBJ1-1; d_call: TRBD1; cdr3_nt: TGCAGCGTAGGGACAGGGGGAGTTGGGTCTGAAGCTTTCTTT; cdr3_aa: CSVGTGGVGSEAFF
v_call: TRBV20-1; clone_size: NA; j_call: TRBJ2-5; d_call: NA; cdr3_nt: TGCAGTGCTAGTAGGGGTGGAGAGACCCAGTACTTC; cdr3_aa: CSASRGGETQYF
v_call: TRBV29-1; clone_size: NA; j_call: TRBJ1-2; d_call: NA; cdr3_nt: TGCAGCGTTGTGTTATCTCGTGGCTACACCTTC; cdr3_aa: CSVVLSRGYTF
v_call: TRBV7-2; clone_size: NA; j_call: TRBJ1-1; d_call: TRBD1; cdr3_nt: TGTGCCAGCAGCTTATACAGGGGCGGGAACACTGAAGCTTTCTTT; cdr3_aa: CASSLYRGGNTEAFF
v_call: TRBV15; clone_size: NA; j_call: TRBJ1-5; d_call: NA; cdr3_nt: TGTGCCACCAGTAAAGGACAGTCATGGCAGCCCCAGCATTTT; cdr3_aa: CATSKGQSWQPQHF
v_call: TRBV23-1; clone_size: NA; j_call: TRBJ2-7; d_call: NA; cdr3_nt: TGCGCCAGCAGCCCCAATATCAGGGGCGAGTGCTACGAGCAGTACTTC; cdr3_aa: CASSPNIRGECYEQYF
v_call: TRBV13; clone_size: NA; j_call: TRBJ1-1; d_call: NA; cdr3_nt: TGTGCCAGCAGCTCTCCGACAGATGCGAACACTGAAGCTTTCTTT; cdr3_aa: CASSSPTDANTEAFF
v_call: TRBV20-1; clone_size: many; j_call: TRBJ1-2; d_call: NA; cdr3_nt: TGCAGTGCTAGGGGCGGGGATGGCTACACCTTC; cdr3_aa: CSARGGDGYTF
v_call: TRBV4-2; clone_size: NA; j_call: TRBJ1-1; d_call: TRBD1; cdr3_nt: TGTGCCAGCAGCCAAGTGGGACAGGGGGGCACTGAAGCTTTCTTT; cdr3_aa: CASSQVGQGGTEAFF
v_call: TRBV19; clone_size: NA; j_call: TRBJ1-1; d_call: NA; cdr3_nt: TGTGCCAGTAGGGAGGGGCCGTACACTGAAGCTTTCTTT; cdr3_aa: CASREGPYTEAFF
v_call: TRBV28; clone_size: NA; j_call: TRBJ2-7; d_call: NA; cdr3_nt: TGTGCCAGCAGTCCTCCCCGCCTGAGCTCCTACGAGCAGTACTTC; cdr3_aa: CASSPPRLSSYEQYF
v_call: TRBV5-1; clone_size: NA; j_call: TRBJ2-3; d_call: NA; cdr3_nt: TGCGCCAGCAGCTTACTAGCTTACACAGATACGCAGTATTTT; cdr3_aa: CASSLLAYTDTQYF
v_call: TRBV19; clone_size: NA; j_call: TRBJ1-1; d_call: TRBD1; cdr3_nt: TGTGCCAGTTACCCCGGGGACAGATTGAACACTGAAGCTTTCTTT; cdr3_aa: CASYPGDRLNTEAFF
v_call: TRBV18; clone_size: NA; j_call: TRBJ1-1; d_call: TRBD1; cdr3_nt: TGTGCCAGTCATACAGGGGCCACTGAAGCTTTCTTT; cdr3_aa: CASHTGATEAFF
v_call: TRBV2; clone_size: NA; j_call: TRBJ1-6; d_call: NA; cdr3_nt: TGTGCCAGCAGCAAGGACAGCTCCTATAATTCACCCCTCCACTTT; cdr3_aa: CASSKDSSYNSPLHF
v_call: TRBV29-1; clone_size: NA; j_call: TRBJ2-5; d_call: TRBD2; cdr3_nt: TGCAGCGTTAGAGGGGTGCTAGCGGTACAGACCCAGTACTTC; cdr3_aa: CSVRGVLAVQTQYF
v_call: TRBV10-3; clone_size: few; j_call: TRBJ1-6; d_call: NA; cdr3_nt: TGTGCCATCAGTATTGGGACTGACTCTTCACCCCTCCACTTT; cdr3_aa: CAISIGTDSSPLHF
v_call: TRBV6-5; clone_size: NA; j_call: TRBJ1-1; d_call: NA; cdr3_nt: TGTGCCAGCAGTTCCAGTATTGAAGCTTTCTTT; cdr3_aa: CASSSSIEAFF
v_call: TRBV5-1; clone_size: NA; j_call: TRBJ2-2; d_call: TRBD1; cdr3_nt: TGCGCCAGCAGCTCCATCAGGGGGCAAGGATCCGGGGAGCTGTTTTTT; cdr3_aa: CASSSIRGQGSGELFF
v_call: TRBV7-2; clone_size: NA; j_call: TRBJ1-1; d_call: NA; cdr3_nt: TGTGCCAGCAGCTTAACACAGGGTAGGGAGAACACTGAAGCTTTCTTT; cdr3_aa: CASSLTQGRENTEAFF
v_call: TRBV10-3; clone_size: NA; j_call: TRBJ2-3; d_call: TRBD2; cdr3_nt: TGTGCCATCAGTTTCCCTCCTGCGGCTAGCGGGGGGGCCACAGATACGCAGTATTTT; cdr3_aa: CAISFPPAASGGATDTQYF
v_call: TRBV28; clone_size: NA; j_call: TRBJ1-1; d_call: TRBD1; cdr3_nt: TGTGCCAGCAGTTCAGGGGGCGCAAGGGGAAGGAACACTGAAGCTTTCTTT; cdr3_aa: CASSSGGARGRNTEAFF
v_call: TRBV5-1; clone_size: few; j_call: TRBJ1-1; d_call: NA; cdr3_nt: TGCGCCAGCAGCTTAGGGGTAGGAAACACTGAAGCTTTCTTT; cdr3_aa: CASSLGVGNTEAFF
v_call: TRBV7-3; clone_size: NA; j_call: TRBJ2-1; d_call: TRBD1; cdr3_nt: TGTGCCAGCAGCGTCACCACAGGGGGCGATGAGCAGTTCTTC; cdr3_aa: CASSVTTGGDEQFF
v_call: TRBV7-2; clone_size: NA; j_call: TRBJ2-1; d_call: NA; cdr3_nt: TGTGCCAGCAGCTTAGATAAGGGGTCGCGCAATGAGCAGTTCTTC; cdr3_aa: CASSLDKGSRNEQFF
v_call: TRBV10-3; clone_size: NA; j_call: TRBJ1-6; d_call: TRBD1; cdr3_nt: TGTGCCATACAGGGGGCCAGGGATTCACCCCTCCACTTT; cdr3_aa: CAIQGARDSPLHF
v_call: TRBV9; clone_size: NA; j_call: TRBJ2-1; d_call: NA; cdr3_nt: TGTGCCAGCAGCGTGGGGGGTAGGGGTGAGGGTGAGCAGTTCTTC; cdr3_aa: CASSVGGRGEGEQFF
v_call: TRBV5-6; clone_size: NA; j_call: TRBJ2-3; d_call: NA; cdr3_nt: TGTGCCAGCAGCTTGTACACAGATACGCAGTATTTT; cdr3_aa: CASSLYTDTQYF